Shown below are 13 T cell receptor beta chains from a single sample sequenced in a study of Graves' ophthalmopathy and Graves' hyperthyroidism. RNA transcripts were the source from which TCR beta CDR3 regions were amplified. Second-round multiplex PCR followed a first-round RT-PCR using HTBI primers. MiXCR, run by TCRdb on the multiplex PCR reads, gives a single entry per CDR3 protein. The sample holds around 1,200,000 distinct CDR3 sequences, about 40% seen once. The material sequenced was peripheral blood or thyroid tissue (not recorded which). The receptors derive from an adult man with Graves' hyperthyroidism.

The J gene is TRBJ1-1, the V gene TRBV10-3; possibly TRBD1 for D (5 bases). The CDR3 loop spans 14 amino acids. V was trimmed by 9 bases and J by 1 base, leaving 15 bases between them. The germline gives CDR1 ENHRY, CDR2 SYGVKD. DNA for the CDR3: TGTGCCATAGCCGGGACGGGCAGGAACACTGAAGCTTTCTTT. This translates into CAIAGTGRNTEAFF.

V and J are TRBV12-3 or TRBV12-4 and TRBJ2-7, with 13 bases fitting TRBD2. The CDR3 is 18 residues long. Germline trimming cut 6 bases from V and 4 bases from J; bases unmatched to any gene: 15. Here the CDR3 DNA reads TGTGCCAGCAGACGACTAGCGGGGGGCCTAGCTAGACTTTACGAGCAGTACTTC. Amino acids: CASRRLAGGLARLYEQYF.

CDR3 nucleotide sequence: TGTGCCAGCGGGACAGAAGGGAATCGCGAGCAGTACTTC. This sequence encodes CASGTEGNREQYF. This chain joins TRBV25-1 and TRBJ2-7; 7 nucleotides align to TRBD1. This CDR3 comprises 13 residues. V was pared by 8 bases and J by 6 bases, with 10 bases of the junction left unmatched. The germline V gene encodes CDR1 MGHDK and CDR2 SYGVNS.

CDR3 loop: CASSPQDRGHTEAFF. The CDR3 DNA sequence: TGTGCCAGCAGCCCGCAGGACAGGGGGCACACTGAAGCTTTCTTT. The genes are TRBV7-8 and TRBJ1-1; 11 positions match TRBD1. The J segment lost 3 bases and the V segment lost 5 bases, leaving 5 bases of the junction unmatched. This CDR3 comprises 15 residues. CDR1 SGHVS and CDR2 FQNEAQ come from the germline V gene. Combining the CDR3 with reference TRBV7-8 and TRBJ1-1 gives the whole variable domain GAGVSQSPRYKVAKRGQDVALRCDPISGHVSLFWYQQALGQGPEFLTYFQNEAQLDKSGLPSDRFFAERPEGSVSTLKIQRTQQEDSAVYLCASSPQDRGHTEAFFGQGTRLTVV.

This clonotype was counted at least ten times. The chain is built from TRBV7-2 and TRBJ2-7; D uncertain. V lost 0 bases and J 2 bases, leaving 8 bases between the germline ends. Germline V gene sequence: CDR1 SGHTA, CDR2 FQGNSA. The CDR3 is 14 amino acids. The DNA for the CDR3 is TGTGCCAGCAGCTTAGCCGCCCGTGCCTACGAGCAGTACTTC. Translation gives CASSLAARAYEQYF.

This clonotype was counted between two and nine times. The chain joins TRBV7-3 to TRBJ2-7, with a tentative D call TRBD1 (5 bases). V shed 0 bases and J shed 5 bases, with 17 bases lying between them. This CDR3 has 16 residues. Germline loops: CDR1 SGHTA, CDR2 FQGTGA. In DNA, the CDR3 is TGTGCCAGCAGCTTAACCCGCAGCCAGGGTGATGACGAGCAGTACTTC. It encodes CASSLTRSQGDDEQYF.

This clonotype was observed a handful of times. This chain joins TRBV6-5 and TRBJ1-2; 9 bases map to TRBD1. CDR3 length: 15 amino acids. Germline CDR1 is MNHEY and CDR2 is SVGAGI. After removal of 5 bases from V and 2 bases from J, the junction contained 6 bases not matched to a gene. The CDR3 reads CASSETGTGNYGYTF. Written as DNA, the CDR3 is TGTGCCAGCAGTGAGACCGGGACAGGGAACTATGGCTACACCTTC.

This sequence joins TRBV4-1 and TRBJ1-6, with 8 bases identical to TRBD1. This CDR3 contains 16 residues. Germline CDR1 reads MGHRA; CDR2 reads YSYEKL. V shed 1 base and J 9 bases; nucleotides not matched to a gene: 8. CDR3 protein: CASSQVIRTGPSPLHF. The CDR3 DNA follows: TGCGCCAGCAGCCAAGTAATAAGGACAGGGCCTTCACCCCTCCACTTT.

This clonotype was seen at least ten times. The CDR3 nucleotides read TGCAGCGTTCAGGGACAGGGGAGAGAGACCCAGTACTTC. Translated, it gives CSVQGQGRETQYF. V and J are TRBV29-1 and TRBJ2-5, with 10 bases identical to TRBD1. CDR1 is SQVTM, CDR2 ANQGSEA, per germline. Trimming at V came to 5 bases and at J to 4 bases, leaving 4 bases not matched to a gene. CDR3 length equals 13 residues.

V usage is TRBV7-9 and J usage is TRBJ2-7; D is possibly TRBD1 (6 bases). The germline V and J ends were trimmed by 7 bases and 6 bases, with 19 bases remaining between them. This CDR3 contains 14 residues. CDR1 is SEHNR, CDR2 FQNEAQ, per germline (reference sequence). CDR3 coding DNA: TGTGCCAGCAAGAGGGCCTCACAGGGTCGCGAGCAGTACTTC. Encoded protein: CASKRASQGREQYF.

The V gene is TRBV4-3, the J gene TRBJ1-5, with a possible D match to TRBD1 (5 bases). CDR3 length equals 15 residues. The V gene's germline CDR1 is LGHNA and CDR2 YSLEER. V lost 0 bases to trimming and J lost 6 bases, with 12 bases between them. Here the CDR3 reads CASSQDTTGTQPQHF. CDR3 DNA: TGCGCCAGCAGCCAAGATACTACGGGGACTCAGCCCCAGCATTTT.

The J gene is TRBJ2-5, the V gene TRBV19; 11 positions match TRBD2. The CDR3 runs 16 residues. Trimming removed 2 bases from V and 4 bases from J; junction bases left unmatched: 6. In germline, CDR1 is LNHDA, CDR2 SQIVND (reference sequence). CDR3 in DNA: TGTGCCAGTAGTATACTTACTAGCGGGAGCAGAGAGACCCAGTACTTC. This codes for CASSILTSGSRETQYF.

The table lists this clonotype with a count of one. The chain has TRBV30 and TRBJ1-1; D possibly corresponds to TRBD1 (5 bases). In germline, CDR1 is GTSNPN, CDR2 SVGIG (reference sequence). The germline V and J ends were trimmed by 3 bases and 1 base, with 9 bases remaining between them. The CDR3 extends over 13 amino acids. The CDR3 is CAWRRQRNTEAFF. CDR3 nucleotides: TGTGCCTGGAGAAGACAGCGGAACACTGAAGCTTTCTTT.